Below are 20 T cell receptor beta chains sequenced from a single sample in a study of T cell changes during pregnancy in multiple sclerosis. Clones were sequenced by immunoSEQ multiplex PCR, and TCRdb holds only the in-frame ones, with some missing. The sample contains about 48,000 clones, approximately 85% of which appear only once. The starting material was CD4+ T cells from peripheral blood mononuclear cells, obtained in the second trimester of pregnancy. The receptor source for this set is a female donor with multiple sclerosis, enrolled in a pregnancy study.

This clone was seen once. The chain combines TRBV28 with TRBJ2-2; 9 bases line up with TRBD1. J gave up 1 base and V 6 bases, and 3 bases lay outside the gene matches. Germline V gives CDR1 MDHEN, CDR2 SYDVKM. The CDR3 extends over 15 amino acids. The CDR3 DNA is TGTGCCAGCAGCTACAGGGGGCGGAACACCGGGGAGCTGTTTTTT. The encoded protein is CASSYRGRNTGELFF.

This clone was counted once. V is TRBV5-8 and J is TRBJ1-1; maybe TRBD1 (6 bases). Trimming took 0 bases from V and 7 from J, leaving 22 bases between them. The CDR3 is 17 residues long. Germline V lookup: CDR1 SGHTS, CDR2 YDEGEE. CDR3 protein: CASSLVHGDGTTYEAFF. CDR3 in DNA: TGTGCCAGCAGCTTGGTACATGGTGACGGGACAACTTATGAAGCTTTCTTT.

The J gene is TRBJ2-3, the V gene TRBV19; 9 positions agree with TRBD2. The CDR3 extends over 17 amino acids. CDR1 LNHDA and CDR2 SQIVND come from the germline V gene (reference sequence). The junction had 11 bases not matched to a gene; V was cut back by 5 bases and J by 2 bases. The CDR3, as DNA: TGTGCCAGTAGTCGCGGACTAGCGAGACCCTTCACAGATACGCAGTATTTT. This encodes CASSRGLARPFTDTQYF.

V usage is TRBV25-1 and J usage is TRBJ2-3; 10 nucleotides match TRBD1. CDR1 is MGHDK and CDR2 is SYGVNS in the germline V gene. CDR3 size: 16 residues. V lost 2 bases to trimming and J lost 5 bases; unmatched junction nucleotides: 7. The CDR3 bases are TGTGCCAGCAGTGAACCCGGGACAGGGGTTAGAGATACGCAGTATTTT. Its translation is CASSEPGTGVRDTQYF.

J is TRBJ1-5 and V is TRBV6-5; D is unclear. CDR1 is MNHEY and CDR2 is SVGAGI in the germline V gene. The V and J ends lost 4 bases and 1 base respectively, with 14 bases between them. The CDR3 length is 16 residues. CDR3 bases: TGTGCCAGCAGTTTAGACCCAAACGGGAGCAATCAGCCCCAGCATTTT. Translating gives CASSLDPNGSNQPQHF.

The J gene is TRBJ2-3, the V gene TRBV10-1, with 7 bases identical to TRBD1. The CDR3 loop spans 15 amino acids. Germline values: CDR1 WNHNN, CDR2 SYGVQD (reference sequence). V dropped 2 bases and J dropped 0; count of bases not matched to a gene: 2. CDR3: CASSERDSSTDTQYF. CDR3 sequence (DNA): TGCGCCAGCAGTGAGCGGGACAGTAGCACAGATACGCAGTATTTT.

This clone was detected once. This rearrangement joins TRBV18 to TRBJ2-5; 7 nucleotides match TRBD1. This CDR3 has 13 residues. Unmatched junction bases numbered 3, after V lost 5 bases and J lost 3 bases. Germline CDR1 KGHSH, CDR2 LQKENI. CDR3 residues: CASSITGEETQYF. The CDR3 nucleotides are TGTGCCAGCTCAATTACAGGGGAAGAGACCCAGTACTTC.

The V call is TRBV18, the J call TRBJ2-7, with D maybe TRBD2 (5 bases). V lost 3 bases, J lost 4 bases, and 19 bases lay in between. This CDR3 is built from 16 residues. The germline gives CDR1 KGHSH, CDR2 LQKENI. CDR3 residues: CASSPSRELTKYEQYF. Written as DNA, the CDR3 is TGTGCCAGCTCACCGTCAAGGGAGTTGACGAAATACGAGCAGTACTTC.

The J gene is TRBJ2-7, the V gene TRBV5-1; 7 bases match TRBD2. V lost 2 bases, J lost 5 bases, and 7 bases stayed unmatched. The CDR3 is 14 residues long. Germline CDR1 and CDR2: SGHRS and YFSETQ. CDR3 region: CASSFGGNLNEQYF. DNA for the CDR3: TGCGCCAGCAGCTTCGGGGGGAACCTCAACGAGCAGTACTTC.

The CDR3 region is CASSLSSDLSEKLFF. The CDR3 DNA follows: TGCGCCAGCAGCTTGTCATCTGATCTGAGTGAAAAACTGTTTTTT. The chain carries TRBV5-1 and TRBJ1-4, with D hard to call. Trimming stripped 1 base from V and 7 bases from J, with 14 bases between. Germline V lookup: CDR1 SGHRS, CDR2 YFSETQ. The CDR3 contains 15 residues.

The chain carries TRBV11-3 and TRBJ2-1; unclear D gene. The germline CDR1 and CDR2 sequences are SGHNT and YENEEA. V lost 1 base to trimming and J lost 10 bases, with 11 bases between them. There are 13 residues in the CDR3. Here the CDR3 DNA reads TGTGCCAGCAGCTTAGGGTCCAGTGGCGAGCAGTTCTTC. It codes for CASSLGSSGEQFF. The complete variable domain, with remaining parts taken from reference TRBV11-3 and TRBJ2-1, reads EAGVVQSPRYKIIEKKQPVAFWCNPISGHNTLYWYLQNLGQGPELLIRYENEEAVDDSQLPKDRFSAERLKGVDSTLKIQPAELGDSAVYLCASSLGSSGEQFFGPGTRLTVL.

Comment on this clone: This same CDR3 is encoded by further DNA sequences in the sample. In DNA, the CDR3 is TGCGCCAGCAGCCAACGCAGGGGCTACGAGCAGTACTTC. Its protein is CASSQRRGYEQYF. The V call is TRBV4-3, the J call TRBJ2-7; a possible D gene is TRBD1 (6 bases). The germline CDR1 and CDR2 sequences are LGHNA and YSLEER. There are 13 residues in the CDR3. Trimming took off 2 bases at V and 3 bases at J, with 8 bases between the two ends.

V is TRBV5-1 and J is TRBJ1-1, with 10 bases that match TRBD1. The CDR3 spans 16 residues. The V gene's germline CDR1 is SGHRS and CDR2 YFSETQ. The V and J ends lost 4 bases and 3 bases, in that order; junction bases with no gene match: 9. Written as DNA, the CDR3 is TGCGCCAGCAGCCAGGGGACAGGGGTTGGGGACACTGAAGCTTTCTTT. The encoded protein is CASSQGTGVGDTEAFF.

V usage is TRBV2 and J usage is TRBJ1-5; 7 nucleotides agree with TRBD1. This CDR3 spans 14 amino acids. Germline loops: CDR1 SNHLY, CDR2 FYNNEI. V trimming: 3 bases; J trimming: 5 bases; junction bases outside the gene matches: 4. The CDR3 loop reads CASSDNRGYQPQHF. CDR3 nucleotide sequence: TGTGCCAGCAGTGACAACAGGGGCTATCAGCCCCAGCATTTT.

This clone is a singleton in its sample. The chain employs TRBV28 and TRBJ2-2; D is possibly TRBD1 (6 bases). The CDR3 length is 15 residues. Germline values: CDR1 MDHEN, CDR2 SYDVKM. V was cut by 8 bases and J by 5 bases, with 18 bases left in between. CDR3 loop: CASSSGASGTGELFF. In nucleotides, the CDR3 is TGTGCCAGCTCCTCAGGGGCGAGTGGAACCGGGGAGCTGTTTTTT.

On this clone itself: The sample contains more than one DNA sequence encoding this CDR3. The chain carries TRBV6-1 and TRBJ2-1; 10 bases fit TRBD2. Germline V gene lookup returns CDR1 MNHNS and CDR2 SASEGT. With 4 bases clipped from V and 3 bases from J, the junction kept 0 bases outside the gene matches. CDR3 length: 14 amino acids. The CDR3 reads CASSGLAGYNEQFF. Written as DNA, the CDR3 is TGTGCCAGCAGTGGACTAGCGGGCTACAATGAGCAGTTCTTC.

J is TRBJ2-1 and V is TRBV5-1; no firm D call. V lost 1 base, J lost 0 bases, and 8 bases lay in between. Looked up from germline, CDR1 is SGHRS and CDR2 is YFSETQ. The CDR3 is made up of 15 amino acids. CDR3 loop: CASSLLPDSYNEQFF. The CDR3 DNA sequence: TGCGCCAGCAGCTTGCTGCCAGACTCCTACAATGAGCAGTTCTTC.

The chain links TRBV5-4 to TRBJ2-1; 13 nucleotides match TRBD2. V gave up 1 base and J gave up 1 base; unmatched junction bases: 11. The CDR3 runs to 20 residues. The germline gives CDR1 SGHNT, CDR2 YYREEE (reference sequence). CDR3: CASSLFPPGLAGRSYNEQFF. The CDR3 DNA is TGTGCCAGCAGCTTGTTCCCTCCGGGACTAGCGGGACGTTCCTACAATGAGCAGTTCTTC.

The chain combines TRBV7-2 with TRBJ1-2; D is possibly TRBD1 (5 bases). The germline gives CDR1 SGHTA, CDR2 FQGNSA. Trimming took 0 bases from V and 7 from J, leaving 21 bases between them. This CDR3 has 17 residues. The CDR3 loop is CASSLAYSWQGGIGYTF. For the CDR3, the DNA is TGTGCCAGCAGCTTAGCGTATAGTTGGCAGGGAGGTATTGGCTACACCTTC.

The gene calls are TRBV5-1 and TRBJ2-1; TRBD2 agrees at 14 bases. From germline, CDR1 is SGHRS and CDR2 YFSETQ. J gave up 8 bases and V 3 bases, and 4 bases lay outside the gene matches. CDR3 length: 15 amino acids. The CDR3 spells CASSSGLAGVHEQFF. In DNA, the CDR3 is TGCGCCAGCAGCTCGGGACTAGCGGGAGTACATGAGCAGTTCTTC.